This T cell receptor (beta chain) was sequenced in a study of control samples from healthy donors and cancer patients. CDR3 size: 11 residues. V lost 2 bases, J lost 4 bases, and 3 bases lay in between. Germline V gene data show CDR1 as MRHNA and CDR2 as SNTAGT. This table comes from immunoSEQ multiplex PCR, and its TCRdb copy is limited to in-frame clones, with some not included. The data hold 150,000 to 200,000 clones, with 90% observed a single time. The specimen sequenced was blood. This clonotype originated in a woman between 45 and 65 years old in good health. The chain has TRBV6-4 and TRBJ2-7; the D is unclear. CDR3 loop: CASSDGYEQYF. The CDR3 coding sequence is TGTGCCAGCAGTGACGGGTACGAGCAGTACTTC.